These T cell receptor beta chains were read from a single sample in a study of blood T cell repertoires in COVID-19. Sequencing was performed with immunoSEQ multiplex PCR; in TCRdb, only in-frame clones are kept and a portion is missing. The table records fewer than 250,000 clones, about 85% of them present only once. Material for sequencing was peripheral blood. All receptors come from a man aged 25 to 45 with acute or convalescent COVID-19. Both conserved end residues are part of each CDR3. Fields, in order: clone size, J gene, D gene, V gene, CDR3 protein, CDR3 DNA. A D gene is named only where the DNA matches it firmly. Some rows have no size entry. The others give once, few or many, or a class for an expanded clone.

size: .
J: TRBJ2-1
D: TRBD2
V: TRBV6-5
CDR3: CASSPLGGGRGEQFF
DNA: TGTGCCAGCAGCCCCCTGGGCGGGGGAAGGGGTGAGCAGTTCTTC

size: .
J: TRBJ1-5
D: .
V: TRBV19
CDR3: CASSRRRGNQPQHF
DNA: TGTGCCAGTAGTCGCCGGCGGGGCAATCAGCCCCAGCATTTT

size: .
J: TRBJ2-5
D: .
V: TRBV4-1
CDR3: CASPTRDKLRETQYF
DNA: TGCGCCAGCCCTACCCGGGACAAGCTGCGGGAGACCCAGTACTTC

size: .
J: TRBJ1-2
D: TRBD1
V: TRBV28
CDR3: CASSTYGTGGLHGYTF
DNA: TGTGCCAGCAGTACGTATGGGACAGGGGGCCTCCATGGCTACACCTTC

size: .
J: TRBJ2-2
D: TRBD1
V: TRBV2
CDR3: CASSEETGVTGELFF
DNA: TGTGCCAGCAGTGAGGAGACAGGGGTCACCGGGGAGCTGTTTTTT

size: few
J: TRBJ2-2
D: .
V: TRBV3-1/TRBV3-2
CDR3: CASSPRAGRSTGELFF
DNA: TGTGCCAGCAGCCCCAGGGCGGGGCGGAGCACCGGGGAGCTGTTTTTT

size: once
J: TRBJ1-1
D: TRBD1
V: TRBV6-5
CDR3: CASRSNRGRTTEAFF
DNA: TGTGCCAGCAGATCAAACAGGGGGAGAACGACTGAAGCTTTCTTT

size: .
J: TRBJ1-1
D: .
V: TRBV3-1/TRBV3-2
CDR3: CASSQDRATEAFF
DNA: TGTGCCAGCAGCCAAGACAGGGCCACTGAAGCTTTCTTT

size: .
J: TRBJ2-3
D: .
V: TRBV18
CDR3: CASSPGQTDTQYF
DNA: TGTGCCAGCTCACCAGGACAGACAGATACGCAGTATTTT

size: .
J: TRBJ1-2
D: .
V: TRBV5-6
CDR3: CASSLLNSNYGYTF
DNA: TGTGCCAGCAGCTTATTAAACTCTAACTATGGCTACACCTTC

size: .
J: TRBJ1-2
D: TRBD1
V: TRBV28
CDR3: CASSRDRGANYGYTF
DNA: TGTGCCAGCAGCCGTGACAGGGGCGCTAACTATGGCTACACCTTC

size: .
J: TRBJ2-7
D: .
V: TRBV9
CDR3: CASSQGTNSYEQYF
DNA: TGTGCCAGCAGCCAGGGGACGAACTCCTACGAGCAGTACTTC

size: once
J: TRBJ1-3
D: .
V: TRBV2
CDR3: CASRAGAYGNTIYF
DNA: TGTGCCAGCAGGGCGGGGGCGTATGGAAACACCATATATTTT

size: .
J: TRBJ2-1
D: TRBD1
V: TRBV3-1/TRBV3-2
CDR3: CASSLGPVGQGSSYNEQFF
DNA: TGTGCCAGCAGCCTAGGACCGGTCGGACAGGGAAGCTCCTACAATGAGCAGTTCTTC

size: .
J: TRBJ2-7
D: .
V: TRBV12-3/TRBV12-4
CDR3: CASSQGTYEQYF
DNA: TGTGCCAGCAGTCAGGGAACCTACGAGCAGTACTTC

size: .
J: TRBJ1-1
D: .
V: TRBV19
CDR3: CASRGRLTGTEAFF
DNA: TGTGCCAGTAGGGGGCGCCTCACGGGCACTGAAGCTTTCTTT

size: .
J: TRBJ2-1
D: TRBD1
V: TRBV18
CDR3: CASSPYAVRGPNEQFF
DNA: TGTGCCAGCTCACCCTACGCCGTCAGGGGGCCGAATGAGCAGTTCTTC

size: .
J: TRBJ2-7
D: .
V: TRBV28
CDR3: CASSLSSLMEQYF
DNA: TGTGCCAGCAGTTTATCCTCTCTTATGGAGCAGTACTTC

size: .
J: TRBJ1-1
D: .
V: TRBV10-3
CDR3: CAISSQGNTEAFF
DNA: TGTGCCATCAGCTCACAGGGGAACACTGAAGCTTTCTTT

size: .
J: TRBJ1-2
D: .
V: TRBV29-1
CDR3: CSVLPYRNYGYTF
DNA: TGCAGCGTCTTACCTTACAGGAACTATGGCTACACCTTC

size: once
J: TRBJ1-3
D: TRBD1
V: TRBV30
CDR3: CAWRVGTGGNTIYF
DNA: TGTGCCTGGAGAGTCGGGACAGGTGGAAACACCATATATTTT

size: .
J: TRBJ2-1
D: .
V: TRBV18
CDR3: CASSPRRGNEQFF
DNA: TGTGCCAGCTCACCAAGGCGGGGAAATGAGCAGTTCTTC

size: once
J: TRBJ2-1
D: .
V: TRBV5-8
CDR3: CASSDAARGYNEQFF
DNA: TGTGCCAGCAGCGATGCGGCTAGAGGATACAATGAGCAGTTCTTC

size: .
J: TRBJ2-3
D: TRBD2
V: TRBV10-2
CDR3: CASSDRLADRTDTQYF
DNA: TGCGCCAGCAGTGACCGACTAGCGGACCGCACAGATACGCAGTATTTT

size: .
J: TRBJ2-2
D: .
V: TRBV7-6
CDR3: CASSSGLSPRSTGELFF
DNA: TGTGCCAGCAGCTCCGGTCTTTCGCCTCGATCTACCGGGGAGCTGTTTTTT

size: .
J: TRBJ1-1
D: .
V: TRBV11-3
CDR3: CASSLFRNTEAFF
DNA: TGTGCCAGCAGCTTATTCAGAAACACTGAAGCTTTCTTT

size: .
J: TRBJ2-7
D: TRBD1
V: TRBV5-1
CDR3: CASSLGGTGPEQYF
DNA: TGCGCCAGCAGCTTGGGAGGGACAGGGCCCGAGCAGTACTTC

size: .
J: TRBJ1-4
D: .
V: TRBV9
CDR3: CASSVGAVPKEKLFF
DNA: TGTGCCAGCAGCGTAGGGGCAGTCCCCAAGGAAAAACTGTTTTTT

size: .
J: TRBJ1-5
D: .
V: TRBV7-3
CDR3: CASSPRPQHF
DNA: TGTGCCAGCAGCCCCCGGCCCCAGCATTTT

size: few
J: TRBJ1-2
D: .
V: TRBV2
CDR3: CASIAGPWDGYTF
DNA: TGTGCCAGCATAGCAGGGCCCTGGGATGGCTACACCTTC

size: once
J: TRBJ2-2
D: TRBD2
V: TRBV9
CDR3: CASSVGGRIAGELFF
DNA: TGTGCCAGCAGCGTAGGCGGGAGAATAGCCGGGGAGCTGTTTTTT

size: .
J: TRBJ1-2
D: .
V: TRBV5-1
CDR3: CASSLDYLGAVGYTF
DNA: TGCGCCAGCAGCTTGGACTATCTGGGGGCGGTTGGCTACACCTTC

size: once
J: TRBJ1-5
D: .
V: TRBV28
CDR3: CASSLVLNNQPQHF
DNA: TGTGCCAGCAGTTTAGTTCTAAACAATCAGCCCCAGCATTTT

size: once
J: TRBJ2-1
D: .
V: TRBV28
CDR3: CASSPSSAGTYNEQFF
DNA: TGTGCCAGCAGCCCCTCCAGCGCGGGGACCTACAATGAGCAGTTCTTC

size: .
J: TRBJ1-1
D: .
V: TRBV28
CDR3: CASNIAGLTAFF
DNA: TGTGCCAGTAACATAGCCGGTTTGACAGCTTTCTTT

size: .
J: TRBJ1-3
D: .
V: TRBV3-1/TRBV3-2
CDR3: CASSLLQAPSSGYTIYF
DNA: TGTGCCAGCAGCCTATTACAGGCCCCAAGCTCTGGATACACCATATATTTT

size: .
J: TRBJ1-2
D: .
V: TRBV6-5
CDR3: CASPPGWFDGYTF
DNA: TGTGCCAGCCCCCCAGGATGGTTCGATGGCTACACCTTC

size: .
J: TRBJ2-5
D: TRBD1
V: TRBV9
CDR3: CASSSGQGETQYF
DNA: TGTGCCAGCAGCTCGGGACAGGGAGAGACCCAGTACTTC

size: .
J: TRBJ2-4
D: .
V: TRBV2
CDR3: CASSEQALAKNIQYF
DNA: TGTGCCAGCAGTGAACAGGCTTTAGCCAAAAACATTCAGTACTTC

size: .
J: TRBJ2-3
D: TRBD2
V: TRBV4-1
CDR3: CASSQDAHLAGNQDTQYF
DNA: TGCGCCAGCAGCCAAGATGCGCATCTAGCGGGGAACCAAGATACGCAGTATTTT

size: .
J: TRBJ2-7
D: TRBD1
V: TRBV28
CDR3: CASSLWAQMGQTTYEQYF
DNA: TGTGCCAGCAGTTTATGGGCCCAAATGGGACAGACGACCTACGAGCAGTACTTC

size: .
J: TRBJ2-7
D: TRBD2
V: TRBV28
CDR3: CASSLSGLAGAGQYF
DNA: TGTGCCAGCAGTCTCTCGGGACTAGCGGGAGCTGGGCAGTACTTC

size: .
J: TRBJ2-3
D: TRBD2
V: TRBV29-1
CDR3: CSVRPTSGRSDTQYF
DNA: TGCAGCGTTCGACCGACTAGCGGGAGATCAGATACGCAGTATTTT

size: .
J: TRBJ2-7
D: TRBD1
V: TRBV2
CDR3: CASTTTATGVGEQYF
DNA: TGTGCCAGCACCACGACAGCTACAGGGGTTGGCGAGCAGTACTTC

size: .
J: TRBJ2-7
D: .
V: TRBV29-1
CDR3: CSVKDTGSHEQYF
DNA: TGCAGCGTGAAAGATACGGGATCCCACGAGCAGTACTTC

size: .
J: TRBJ2-3
D: TRBD2
V: TRBV19
CDR3: CASNWGGETGDTQYF
DNA: TGTGCCAGTAACTGGGGGGGGGAGACGGGAGATACGCAGTATTTT

size: .
J: TRBJ2-3
D: .
V: TRBV4-1
CDR3: CASSQGGDRGTQYF
DNA: TGCGCCAGCAGCCAAGGGGGCGACCGAGGTACGCAGTATTTT

size: .
J: TRBJ1-2
D: TRBD1
V: TRBV19
CDR3: CASRNDRGGGYTF
DNA: TGTGCCAGTAGAAACGACAGGGGAGGAGGCTACACCTTC

size: few
J: TRBJ2-1
D: .
V: TRBV6-5
CDR3: CASARVKEQFF
DNA: TGTGCCAGCGCCCGGGTGAAGGAGCAGTTCTTC

size: .
J: TRBJ2-1
D: TRBD1
V: TRBV5-4
CDR3: CASSLRTGGYNEQFF
DNA: TGTGCCAGCAGCTTGCGAACAGGGGGCTACAATGAGCAGTTCTTC

size: few
J: TRBJ1-6
D: TRBD1
V: TRBV25-1
CDR3: CASSVAGTANSPLHF
DNA: TGTGCCAGCAGTGTAGCCGGGACAGCGAATTCACCCCTCCACTTT

size: .
J: TRBJ1-5
D: TRBD1
V: TRBV7-8
CDR3: CASSDVGQGRQPQHF
DNA: TGTGCCAGCAGCGACGTGGGACAGGGTCGGCAGCCCCAGCATTTT

size: .
J: TRBJ2-3
D: TRBD1
V: TRBV10-3
CDR3: CAIRGTGTSSDTQYF
DNA: TGTGCCATCAGGGGGACAGGGACTTCCTCAGATACGCAGTATTTT